This T cell receptor (beta chain) was retrieved from a study of cytomegalovirus exposure and HLA in healthy donors. The wider study: Unique TCR beta sequences numbering about 100 million came from approximately 180 million T cells in an earlier analysis.

CDR1 SGHAT and CDR2 FQNNGV come from the germline V gene. V lost 5 bases to trimming and J lost 7 bases, with 11 bases between them. The CDR3 runs to 13 residues. Primers for the PCR totalled 60 Vbeta and 13 Jbeta. Using immunoSEQ multiplex PCR, the repertoire was profiled, and TCRdb retains in-frame clones only, with some absent. This sample has some 150,000 clones, with roughly 84% found just once. The chain joins TRBV11-2 to TRBJ2-2, with D unresolved. The sequence came from a boy between 2 and 10 years old in good health and CMV-seronegative. Sequencing was done on a sample of PBMCs. Here the CDR3 DNA reads TGTGCCAGCAGCAGTACAATTGGCGGGGAGCTGTTTTTT. It encodes CASSSTIGGELFF.